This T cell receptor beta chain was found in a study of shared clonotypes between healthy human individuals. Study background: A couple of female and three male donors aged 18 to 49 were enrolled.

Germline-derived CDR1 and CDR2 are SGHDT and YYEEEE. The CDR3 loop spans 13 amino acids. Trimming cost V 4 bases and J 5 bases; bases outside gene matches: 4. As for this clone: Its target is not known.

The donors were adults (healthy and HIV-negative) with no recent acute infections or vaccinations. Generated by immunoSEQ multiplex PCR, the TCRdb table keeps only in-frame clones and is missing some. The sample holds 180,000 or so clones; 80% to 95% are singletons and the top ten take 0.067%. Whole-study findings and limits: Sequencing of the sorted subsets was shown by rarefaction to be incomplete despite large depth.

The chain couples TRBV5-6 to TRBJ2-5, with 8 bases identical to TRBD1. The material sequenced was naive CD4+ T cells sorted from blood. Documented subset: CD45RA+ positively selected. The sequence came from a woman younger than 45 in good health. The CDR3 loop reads CASSSGQGETQYF. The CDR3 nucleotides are TGTGCCAGCAGCAGCGGACAGGGCGAGACCCAGTACTTC.